The 14 T cell receptor beta chains below were found in one sample sequenced in a study of blood T cell repertoires in COVID-19. Only in-frame clones appear in the TCRdb table, and some are missing; sequencing was by immunoSEQ multiplex PCR. The table records 250,000 to 300,000 clones, around three quarters of them present only once. Sequenced sample: peripheral blood. The receptor source for this set is a woman aged 80 or older with acute or convalescent COVID-19.

CDR3 bases: TGTGCCAGTAACGGCGGGACAGGGCATGGCTACACCTTC. Translating it yields CASNGGTGHGYTF. The chain joins TRBV19 to TRBJ1-2; 9 bases agree with TRBD1. With 7 bases clipped from V and 6 bases from J, the junction kept 6 bases outside the gene matches. The CDR3 runs to 13 residues. CDR1 is LNHDA and CDR2 is SQIVND in the germline V gene (reference sequence). Full variable domain (rest looked up from reference TRBV19 and TRBJ1-2): DGGITQSPKYLFRKEGQNVTLSCEQNLNHDAMYWYRQDPGQGLRLIYYSQIVNDFQKGDIAEGYSVSREKKESFPLTVTSAQKNPTAFYLCASNGGTGHGYTFGSGTRLTVV.

The chain has TRBV11-1 and TRBJ1-4; D is possibly TRBD1 (6 bases). CDR3 size: 15 residues. Germline V gives CDR1 SGHAT, CDR2 FQDESV (reference sequence). V dropped 4 bases and J dropped 0 bases, with 9 bases sitting between them. The CDR3 region is CASSSRTATNEKLFF. The CDR3, as DNA: TGTGCCAGCAGCTCCAGGACAGCAACTAATGAAAAACTGTTTTTT. The full variable domain, its missing parts supplied by reference TRBV11-1 and TRBJ1-4, is EAEVAQSPRYKITEKSQAVAFWCDPISGHATLYWYRQILGQGPELLVQFQDESVVDDSQLPKDRFSAERLKGVDSTLKIQPAELGDSAMYLCASSSRTATNEKLFFGSGTQLSVL.

This clone was seen only a few times. The CDR3 loop reads CASSDRANTEAFF. The CDR3 coding sequence is TGCGCCAGCAGCGACAGGGCGAACACTGAAGCTTTCTTT. The rearrangement links TRBV5-1 to TRBJ1-1, with TRBD1 matching over 7 bases. The V segment lost 4 bases and the J segment 1 base; nucleotides outside the gene matches: 1. Germline CDR1 is SGHRS and CDR2 is YFSETQ. The CDR3 is made up of 13 amino acids.

V gene TRBV19 combines with J gene TRBJ1-5, with D maybe TRBD1 (6 bases). Germline V CDR1 and CDR2: LNHDA, SQIVND (reference sequence). This CDR3 has 16 amino acids. The V end was cut by 9 bases, the J end by 3 bases, with 21 bases between. This chain's CDR3 is CASTNRRQEYNQPQHF. CDR3 DNA sequence: TGTGCCAGCACTAACCGCCGACAGGAATACAATCAGCCCCAGCATTTT.

The sample holds a few counts of this clone. The chain couples TRBV2 to TRBJ2-5; TRBD2 agrees at 7 bases. The CDR3 spans 14 residues. V shed 4 bases, J shed 7 bases, and the junction held 9 bases outside the gene matches. Germline V CDR1 and CDR2: SNHLY, FYNNEI. CDR3 in amino acids: CASSVAGERGTQYF. The CDR3 region has the DNA TGTGCCAGCAGTGTGGCAGGCGAGCGGGGGACCCAGTACTTC.

This clone was seen only a few times. This chain links TRBV6-5 with TRBJ1-2; no definite D call. The germline gives CDR1 MNHEY, CDR2 SVGAGI. CDR3 length: 14 amino acids. V lost 4 bases and J 3 bases, leaving 12 bases between the germline ends. Here the CDR3 DNA reads TGTGCCAGCAGTTTCCAGTGGCAGGACTATGGCTACACCTTC. It is translated as CASSFQWQDYGYTF.

The chain couples TRBV10-2 to TRBJ2-5; 10 bases line up with TRBD2. The CDR3 contains 16 residues. Germline V CDR1 and CDR2: WSHSY, SAAADI. V was clipped by 2 bases and J by 1 base; unmatched bases: 4. In DNA, the CDR3 is TGCGCCAGCAGTGAGGGGTCTAGCGGGAGCCAAGAGACCCAGTACTTC. Translated: CASSEGSSGSQETQYF.

The chain recombines TRBV19 with TRBJ1-2; 7 positions match TRBD1. Germline CDR1 is LNHDA and CDR2 is SQIVND (reference sequence). This CDR3 spans 16 amino acids. Germline trimming cut 3 bases from V and 1 base from J; bases unmatched to any gene: 8. CDR3 bases: TGTGCCAGTAGTATCCCCACAGGGGAGATTAACTATGGCTACACCTTC. Its protein product is CASSIPTGEINYGYTF.

CDR3 amino acids: CASSALASGFNNEQFF. The CDR3 DNA sequence: TGTGCCAGTAGTGCCCTAGCTAGCGGGTTTAACAATGAGCAGTTCTTC. J is TRBJ2-1 and V is TRBV19; 8 bases match TRBD2. V shed 5 bases and J 5 bases; nucleotides not matched to a gene: 11. CDR1 is LNHDA and CDR2 is SQIVND in the germline V gene (reference sequence). This CDR3 has 16 residues. The whole variable domain, filled in from reference TRBV19 and TRBJ2-1, reads DGGITQSPKYLFRKEGQNVTLSCEQNLNHDAMYWYRQDPGQGLRLIYYSQIVNDFQKGDIAEGYSVSREKKESFPLTVTSAQKNPTAFYLCASSALASGFNNEQFFGPGTRLTVL.

This clone showed up just a few times. The V call is TRBV7-9, the J call TRBJ1-1; 7 bases map to TRBD1. The CDR3 is 13 residues long. Germline assignment: CDR1 SEHNR and CDR2 FQNEAQ (reference sequence). After removal of 1 base from V and 7 bases from J, the junction contained 3 bases not matched to a gene. CDR3 nucleotide sequence: TGTGCCAGCAGCTTAGGAAGGGACAGTGAAGCTTTCTTT. This sequence encodes CASSLGRDSEAFF.

This chain joins TRBV2 and TRBJ2-3, with 13 nucleotides matching TRBD2. The V gene's germline CDR1 is SNHLY and CDR2 FYNNEI. V shed 6 bases and J 7 bases; nucleotides not matched to a gene: 10. The CDR3 has 16 amino acids. The CDR3 sequence: CASSPGLAGAVHTQYF. DNA for the CDR3: TGTGCCAGCAGCCCCGGACTAGCGGGAGCCGTGCATACGCAGTATTTT.

This rearrangement joins TRBV7-2 to TRBJ2-3; D remains unclear. The germline V and J ends were trimmed by 5 bases and 1 base, with 10 bases remaining between them. Germline loops: CDR1 SGHTA, CDR2 FQGNSA. There are 14 residues in the CDR3. The DNA for the CDR3 is TGTGCCAGCAGCCTTCAGTCCGGCACAGATACGCAGTATTTT. This codes for CASSLQSGTDTQYF.

The V gene is TRBV10-3, the J gene TRBJ2-7; the D gene is possibly TRBD2 (5 bases). This CDR3 is built from 14 residues. Germline CDR1 and CDR2: ENHRY and SYGVKD. Trimming took 0 bases from V and 1 from J, leaving 7 bases between them. The CDR3 is CAISESTGSYEQYF. The CDR3 region has the DNA TGTGCCATCAGTGAGTCGACGGGGTCCTACGAGCAGTACTTC.

The gene calls are TRBV28 and TRBJ2-1, with D unclear. Trimming cost V 2 bases and J 5 bases, with 4 bases left between them. The V gene's germline CDR1 is MDHEN and CDR2 SYDVKM. The CDR3 is made up of 12 amino acids. The CDR3 DNA reads TGTGCCAGCAGTTTACTCCACAATGAGCAGTTCTTC. This encodes CASSLLHNEQFF.